Given below is one T cell receptor beta chain in context. The antigen is not known. This entry comes from a study of T cell responses to AZD1222 COVID-19 vaccine. General study results and limits: Baseline seropositives among AZD1222 recipients totaled only 6 or 7. Clonal diversity was possibly underestimated; the donors were predominantly white British and more often female. Repertoire collection took place solely once the T cell response had peaked. Compared with day 0, the breadth and depth of the Spike-specific TCR repertoire rose significantly after two doses of AZD1222.

Produced via immunoSEQ multiplex PCR; TCRdb's table is partial and in-frame only. The profile covers some 180,000 clones, with approximately 94% appearing a single time and roughly 1.7% taken by the ten largest. This CDR3 contains 18 residues. The germline V gene encodes CDR1 MNHEY and CDR2 SVGEGT. V lost 6 bases, J lost 0 bases, and 24 bases lay in between. This chain connects TRBV6-2 or TRBV6-3 to TRBJ2-7, with D uncertain. This clonotype was obtained from an adult who received the AZD1222 COVID-19 vaccine. The material sequenced was peripheral blood, taken 28 days after the second AZD1222 dose. CDR3 region: CASSPPTIYIESSYEQYF. The CDR3 DNA follows: TGTGCCAGCAGCCCCCCTACAATATACATCGAGAGCTCCTACGAGCAGTACTTC.